Listed below are T cell receptor beta chains from one sample, sequenced in a study of shared clonotypes between healthy human individuals. Measured with immunoSEQ multiplex PCR; TCRdb has only the in-frame clones, and not every one. Of 850,000 to 1,200,000 clones in the sample, roughly 70% were seen once. The source material was memory CD4+ T cells sorted from blood. The receptors derive from a young man in good health. CDR3s include the opening cysteine and the closing phenylalanine or tryptophan. D genes are given only for firm matches. Some rows have no size entry. The others give once, few or many, or a class for an expanded clone.

D: NA; J: TRBJ1-2; size: NA; length: 12; V: TRBV19; CDR3: CASSEGGIGYTF; DNA: TGTGCCAGTAGTGAAGGGGGAATCGGCTACACCTTC
D: NA; J: TRBJ1-5; size: NA; length: 17; V: TRBV5-1; CDR3: CASSLNPGQSFNQPQHF; DNA: TGCGCCAGCAGCCTGAACCCCGGACAGAGCTTCAATCAGCCCCAGCATTTT
D: NA; J: TRBJ2-7; size: NA; length: 13; V: TRBV25-1; CDR3: CASSGVPSYEQYF; DNA: TGTGCCAGCAGCGGGGTGCCTTCCTACGAGCAGTACTTC
D: TRBD1; J: TRBJ1-1; size: once; length: 15; V: TRBV18; CDR3: CASSYRGFLLTEAFF; DNA: TGTGCCAGCTCGTACAGGGGCTTCTTGTTAACTGAAGCTTTCTTT
D: NA; J: TRBJ1-3; size: NA; length: 12; V: TRBV28; CDR3: CASHTAGNTIYF; DNA: TGTGCCAGCCATACTGCGGGAAACACCATATATTTT
D: NA; J: TRBJ2-3; size: NA; length: 18; V: TRBV5-1; CDR3: CASSLEGSRWSGKDTQYF; DNA: TGCGCCAGCAGCTTGGAAGGCTCAAGGTGGAGCGGAAAAGATACGCAGTATTTT
D: NA; J: TRBJ1-3; size: NA; length: 14; V: TRBV30; CDR3: CACPLGAGGNTIYF; DNA: TGTGCCTGCCCGCTTGGGGCTGGTGGAAACACCATATATTTT
D: TRBD1; J: TRBJ2-7; size: NA; length: 15; V: TRBV4-1; CDR3: CASSQGQGVSYEQYF; DNA: TGCGCCAGCAGCCAAGGACAGGGTGTCTCCTACGAGCAGTACTTC
D: NA; J: TRBJ2-1; size: few; length: 17; V: TRBV9; CDR3: CASSVTVAGLSGSEQFF; DNA: TGTGCCAGCAGCGTTACGGTTGCGGGTTTAAGTGGCTCGGAGCAGTTCTTC
D: NA; J: TRBJ2-7; size: NA; length: 11; V: TRBV30; CDR3: CAWKADYEQYF; DNA: TGTGCCTGGAAGGCTGACTACGAGCAGTACTTC
D: NA; J: TRBJ2-7; size: few; length: 15; V: TRBV6-6; CDR3: CASSSPSASPYEQYF; DNA: TGTGCCAGCAGTTCCCCGTCGGCCTCCCCCTACGAGCAGTACTTC
D: NA; J: TRBJ2-5; size: NA; length: 17; V: TRBV23-1; CDR3: CASSQSPQGRKRETQYF; DNA: TGCGCCAGCAGTCAATCCCCGCAGGGGCGCAAGAGGGAGACCCAGTACTTC
D: NA; J: TRBJ2-6; size: NA; length: 17; V: TRBV5-4; CDR3: CASSLSGVITGANVLTF; DNA: TGTGCCAGCAGCTTGTCGGGAGTAATAACTGGGGCCAACGTCCTGACTTTC
D: NA; J: TRBJ2-1; size: NA; length: 16; V: TRBV15; CDR3: CATSRNPRGGNNEQFF; DNA: TGTGCCACCAGCAGGAACCCCAGGGGCGGAAACAATGAGCAGTTCTTC
D: NA; J: TRBJ2-7; size: NA; length: 13; V: TRBV30; CDR3: CAWSPQGFYEQYF; DNA: TGTGCCTGGAGTCCGCAGGGGTTCTACGAGCAGTACTTC
D: NA; J: TRBJ1-6; size: NA; length: 13; V: TRBV28; CDR3: CASSLVRGSPLHF; DNA: TGTGCCAGCAGTTTAGTCCGTGGTTCACCCCTCCACTTT
D: TRBD1; J: TRBJ2-7; size: NA; length: 15; V: TRBV10-2; CDR3: CASKDPGQGANEQYF; DNA: TGCGCCAGCAAAGATCCGGGACAGGGGGCCAACGAGCAGTACTTC
D: TRBD2; J: TRBJ2-7; size: NA; length: 14; V: TRBV5-5; CDR3: CASSFFSGTYEQYF; DNA: TGTGCCAGCAGTTTTTTCAGCGGGACCTACGAGCAGTACTTC
D: NA; J: TRBJ1-2; size: once; length: 12; V: TRBV10-3; CDR3: CATSGGDYGYTF; DNA: TGTGCCACCTCAGGAGGTGACTATGGCTACACCTTC
D: TRBD2; J: TRBJ2-7; size: NA; length: 14; V: TRBV11-2; CDR3: CASSLPSGAYEQYF; DNA: TGTGCCAGCAGCTTACCTAGCGGTGCCTACGAGCAGTACTTC
D: NA; J: TRBJ2-3; size: once; length: 14; V: TRBV30; CDR3: CAWSAGASTDTQYF; DNA: TGTGCCTGGAGTGCGGGGGCTAGCACAGATACGCAGTATTTT
D: NA; J: TRBJ1-4; size: NA; length: 15; V: TRBV5-1; CDR3: CASSPGHATNEKLFF; DNA: TGCGCCAGCAGCCCCGGACATGCAACTAATGAAAAACTGTTTTTT
D: NA; J: TRBJ2-5; size: NA; length: 13; V: TRBV5-6; CDR3: CASTQTGGETQYF; DNA: TGTGCCAGCACTCAGACAGGCGGTGAGACCCAGTACTTC
D: NA; J: TRBJ1-5; size: NA; length: 14; V: TRBV7-9; CDR3: CASSLGGFDQPQHF; DNA: TGTGCCAGCAGCTTAGGTGGGTTCGATCAGCCCCAGCATTTT